The TCR beta chain described here comes from a study of shared clonotypes between healthy human individuals. Study in general: The study enrolled two women and a few men aged 18 to 49. Notes on the study in general: Clonotypes shared by all four donors outscored non-shared clonotypes in generation probability.

As for this clone: No antigen is known for it. The sample holds other DNA sequences that translate to the same CDR3.

The data were produced by immunoSEQ multiplex PCR, yet TCRdb's version contains in-frame clones alone and is incomplete. The repertoire holds about 2.4 million clones, with 80% to 95% as singletons. Participating donors were healthy, HIV-negative adults free of recent acute infections or vaccinations. The split of CD4+ cells yielded CD45RA+ naive and CD45RA-negative memory subsets. Germline CDR1 SGHTA, CDR2 FQGNSA. With 5 bases removed from V and 2 bases from J, the gap between germline ends came to 13 bases. The CDR3 runs to 14 residues. This sequence was found in a man younger than 30 in good health. Some clones in this sample may be carry-over from other donors' samples. The sample taken for sequencing was naive CD4+ T cells from PBMCs. Described subset: CD45RA+ positively selected. The V and J genes are TRBV7-2 and TRBJ2-7; possibly TRBD1 for D (5 bases). CDR3 DNA: TGTGCCAGCAGCCCACGGACACCTACCTACGAGCAGTACTTC. It yields the protein CASSPRTPTYEQYF.